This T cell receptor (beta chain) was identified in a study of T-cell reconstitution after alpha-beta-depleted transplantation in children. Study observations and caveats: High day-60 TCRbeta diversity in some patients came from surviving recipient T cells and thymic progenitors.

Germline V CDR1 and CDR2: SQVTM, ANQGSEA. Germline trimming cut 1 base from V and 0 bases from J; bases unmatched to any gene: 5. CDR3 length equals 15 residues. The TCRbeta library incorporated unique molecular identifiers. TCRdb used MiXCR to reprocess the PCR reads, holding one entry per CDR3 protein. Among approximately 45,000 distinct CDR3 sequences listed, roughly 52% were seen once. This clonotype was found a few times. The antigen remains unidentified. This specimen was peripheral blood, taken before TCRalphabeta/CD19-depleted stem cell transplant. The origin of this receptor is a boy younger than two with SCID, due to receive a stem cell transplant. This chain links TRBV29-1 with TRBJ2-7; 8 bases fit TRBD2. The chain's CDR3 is CSVEGVAGFSYEQYF. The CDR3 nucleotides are TGCAGCGTTGAAGGCGTAGCGGGGTTCTCCTACGAGCAGTACTTC.